Many counts were recorded for the clone carrying this TCR beta chain. Antigen specificity is unknown. One entry per CDR3 protein results from TCRdb running MiXCR on the 5' RACE reads. The sample holds 750,000 to 850,000 distinct CDR3 sequences; over 9.5% are singletons and the top ten take 0.51%. Trimming removed 6 bases from V and 4 bases from J; junction bases left unmatched: 9. Germline CDR1 reads MNHNS; CDR2 reads SASEGT. This CDR3 has 15 amino acids. This sample stems from a study of CD8 T cells in ankylosing spondylitis. Overall study findings and caveats: Roughly eight highly homologous variants made up a TCR beta motif that seemed to typify ankylosing spondylitis blood.

This receptor was identified in a male donor with ankylosing spondylitis. The sample comprised blood, either unsorted or a sorted T cell fraction (not recorded which). V is TRBV6-1 and J is TRBJ1-5, with 7 bases identical to TRBD1. The CDR3 here is CASSRGQRGNQPQHF. The DNA for the CDR3 is TGTGCCAGCAGCAGGGGACAGAGGGGGAATCAGCCCCAGCATTTT.